A single sample is the source of the 20 T cell receptor beta chains below, sequenced in a study of CD8 T cells in ankylosing spondylitis. TCRdb ran MiXCR on the 5' RACE reads and lists one entry per CDR3 protein. The table lists a few hundred thousand distinct CDR3 sequences, around 10% of them singletons, with under 7% in the top ten. Input material: blood, either unsorted or a sorted T cell fraction (not recorded which). These receptors were taken from a male donor with ankylosing spondylitis or in good health (not recorded which).

V and J are TRBV18 and TRBJ1-1, with D possibly matching TRBD1 (5 bases). CDR3 length equals 19 residues. The V and J ends lost 4 bases and 1 base respectively, with 25 bases between them. Germline CDR1 is KGHSH and CDR2 is LQKENI. CDR3 residues: CASSQAFRQRVGKNTEAFF. DNA of the CDR3: TGTGCCAGCTCACAGGCGTTCCGACAGAGGGTAGGGAAGAACACTGAAGCTTTCTTT.

This clonotype was detected many times. The chain recombines TRBV20-1 with TRBJ2-7; 7 bases match TRBD1. V lost 4 bases to trimming and J lost 0 bases; unmatched junction nucleotides: 6. Germline-derived CDR1 and CDR2 are DFQATT and SNEGSKA (reference sequence). This CDR3 has 14 residues. The CDR3: CSAKRTGGSYEQYF. Written as DNA, the CDR3 is TGCAGTGCTAAACGGACAGGCGGCTCCTACGAGCAGTACTTC.

The chain uses TRBV12-3 or TRBV12-4 and TRBJ2-1; D not resolved. Trimming removed 8 bases at V and 6 bases at J, with 11 bases between. The CDR3 is 12 residues long. Written as DNA, the CDR3 is TGTGCCAGCGGATGGGTCCGCAATGAGCAGTTCTTC. Protein: CASGWVRNEQFF.

The chain carries TRBV12-3 or TRBV12-4 and TRBJ1-5; a weak D match, TRBD1 (5 bases). Trimming removed 5 bases from V and 0 bases from J, with 14 bases in between. CDR3 length equals 16 residues. In DNA form, the CDR3 reads TGTGCCAGCAGTCCCAGCGGGGCGCGTAGCAATCAGCCCCAGCATTTT. This gives the protein CASSPSGARSNQPQHF.

This clonotype came up many times. The chain recombines TRBV9 with TRBJ2-7; no clear D. CDR1 and CDR2 from the germline V gene are SGDLS and YYNGEE. CDR3 length: 13 amino acids. V dropped 4 bases and J dropped 6 bases, with 14 bases sitting between them. CDR3 nucleotide sequence: TGTGCCAGCAGCCGCCCAAGCTTAAGCGAGCAGTACTTC. Amino acids: CASSRPSLSEQYF.

This clonotype showed up many times. This chain connects TRBV7-8 to TRBJ1-5; no firm D call. CDR3 length: 16 residues. V lost 6 bases to trimming and J lost 6 bases, with 21 bases between them. Germline CDR1 SGHVS, CDR2 FQNEAQ. The chain's CDR3 is CASSENRTPLSQPQHF. The CDR3 DNA follows: TGTGCCAGCAGTGAAAATCGGACGCCCTTGAGTCAGCCCCAGCATTTT.

This clonotype was recorded a few times. The V and J genes are TRBV12-3 or TRBV12-4 and TRBJ1-5; a weak D match, TRBD1 (5 bases). V was clipped by 8 bases and J by 5 bases, with 10 bases between them. The CDR3 sequence is 12 residues long. This CDR3 reads CASGARYQPQHF. CDR3 sequence (DNA): TGTGCCAGCGGGGCCCGGTATCAGCCCCAGCATTTT.

The V call is TRBV3-1, the J call TRBJ2-3, with 8 nucleotides matching TRBD2. The junction had 8 bases not matched to a gene; V was cut back by 0 bases and J by 0 bases. There are 18 residues in the CDR3. Per the germline V gene, CDR1 is LGHDT and CDR2 is YNNKEL (reference sequence). The CDR3, as DNA: TGTGCCAGCAGCCAAGAGCGAACTAGCGGTACTAGCACAGATACGCAGTATTTT. Translation gives CASSQERTSGTSTDTQYF.

As concerns this clonotype: A junction boundary mismatches the germline segment, possibly from a read error. V is TRBV5-1 and J is TRBJ1-2, with unresolved D. CDR3 length: 14 residues. Germline V gene sequence: CDR1 SGHRS, CDR2 YFSETQ. The CDR3 nucleotides read TGCGCCAGCAGCTCAGACTTACTAAACTATGGCTACACCTTT. Translation: CASSSDLLNYGYTF.

In this sample, this clonotype turned up many times. The chain carries TRBV10-3 and TRBJ1-2; the D gene is possibly TRBD1 (5 bases). The germline V gene has CDR1 ENHRY and CDR2 SYGVKD. V lost 10 bases, J lost 2 bases, and 14 bases lay in between. This CDR3 has 13 residues. The CDR3 sequence: CATRQSENYGYTF. As DNA, the CDR3 is TGTGCCACCCGACAGAGCGAAAACTATGGCTACACCTTC.

The chain links TRBV7-9 to TRBJ1-2; D might be TRBD1 (6 bases). The ends were cut back, 7 bases at V and 1 base at J, with 13 bases in the middle. The CDR3 is 14 residues long. Germline values: CDR1 SEHNR, CDR2 FQNEAQ (reference sequence). CDR3 nucleotides: TGTGCCAGCAACTTGGGGGGCCTTAACTATGGCTACACCTTC. Translation: CASNLGGLNYGYTF.

This clonotype showed up many times. The chain combines TRBV6-5 with TRBJ2-2; D uncertain. V lost 0 bases and J lost 1, with 6 bases in between. This CDR3 contains 15 residues. Germline lookup yields CDR1 MNHEY and CDR2 SVGAGI. The CDR3 spells CASSYSRRNTGELFF. For the CDR3, the DNA is TGTGCCAGCAGTTACTCACGGCGGAACACCGGGGAGCTGTTTTTT.

This clonotype was seen a handful of times. This sequence joins TRBV29-1 and TRBJ2-1; no clear D gene. The germline gives CDR1 SQVTM, CDR2 ANQGSEA. Trimming took off 4 bases at V and 8 bases at J, with 12 bases between the two ends. CDR3 length equals 12 residues. The CDR3 bases are TGCAGCGTTGCGCCATCCACGGATGAGCAGTTCTTC. It specifies CSVAPSTDEQFF.

The chain joins TRBV13 to TRBJ2-3; 7 bases match TRBD2. In germline, CDR1 is PRHDT, CDR2 FYEKMQ (reference sequence). The V segment lost 7 bases and the J segment 0 bases; nucleotides outside the gene matches: 10. This CDR3 has 16 residues. The CDR3 reads CASTPAWDYSTDTQYF. The CDR3 bases are TGTGCCAGCACCCCGGCCTGGGACTACAGCACAGATACGCAGTATTTT.

There are a few counts of this clonotype. The chain links TRBV5-6 to TRBJ2-5, with 8 bases lining up with TRBD2. Germline V gene lookup returns CDR1 SGHDT and CDR2 YYEEEE. J lost 5 bases, V lost 5 bases, and 8 bases had no gene match. This CDR3 spans 14 amino acids. CDR3 nucleotides: TGTGCCAGCAGTGTGCAAGCGGGAGTCGAGACCCAGTACTTC. It yields the protein CASSVQAGVETQYF. Full variable domain (missing parts from reference TRBV5-6 and TRBJ2-5): DAGVTQSPTHLIKTRGQQVTLRCSPKSGHDTVSWYQQALGQGPQFIFQYYEEEERQRGNFPDRFSGHQFPNYSSELNVNALLLGDSALYLCASSVQAGVETQYFGPGTRLLVL.

This clonotype showed up many times. The chain uses TRBV20-1 and TRBJ2-1, with 10 bases aligning to TRBD2. The CDR3 loop spans 13 amino acids. Trimming at V came to 8 bases and at J to 4 bases, leaving 5 bases not matched to a gene. CDR1 and CDR2 from the germline V gene are DFQATT and SNEGSKA (reference sequence). Written as DNA, the CDR3 is TGCAGTTCCGGGACTAGCGATTACAATGAGCAGTTCTTC. Translating gives CSSGTSDYNEQFF.

This clonotype was seen ten or more times. The chain employs TRBV12-3 or TRBV12-4 and TRBJ1-5; the match to TRBD1 covers 7 bases. Trimming removed 7 bases from V and 4 bases from J; junction bases left unmatched: 10. CDR3 size: 15 residues. CDR3 amino acids: CASNNRGQWNQPQHF. The CDR3 DNA is TGTGCCAGCAACAATAGGGGACAGTGGAATCAGCCCCAGCATTTT.

Many counts were recorded for this clonotype. This chain joins TRBV5-1 and TRBJ2-1, with TRBD2 matching 8 bases. This CDR3 contains 17 residues. V dropped 2 bases and J dropped 8; count of bases not matched to a gene: 15. Germline CDR1 reads SGHRS; CDR2 reads YFSETQ. The CDR3, as DNA: TGCGCCAGCAGCTTTGAGCCCCTCAGCGGGAGAGGCGATGAGCAGTTCTTC. It specifies CASSFEPLSGRGDEQFF.

This clonotype turned up a few times. This chain links TRBV23-1 with TRBJ2-3; D ambiguous. TRBV23-1 is an ORF, and what it does is uncertain. The CDR3 has 16 residues. V was clipped by 0 bases and J by 1 base, with 11 bases between them. Written as DNA, the CDR3 is TGCGCCAGCAGTCAATCGGGCGACCAAGGCACAGATACGCAGTATTTT. Translation: CASSQSGDQGTDTQYF.

This clonotype turned up a few times. The rearrangement joins TRBV7-8 to TRBJ2-7, with D uncertain. The CDR3 spans 14 residues. Germline V gene sequence: CDR1 SGHVS, CDR2 FQNEAQ. V lost 3 bases, J lost 0 bases, and 9 bases lay in between. This CDR3 reads CASSFGGLSYEQYF. In DNA form, the CDR3 reads TGTGCCAGCAGCTTTGGCGGTCTCTCCTACGAGCAGTACTTC.